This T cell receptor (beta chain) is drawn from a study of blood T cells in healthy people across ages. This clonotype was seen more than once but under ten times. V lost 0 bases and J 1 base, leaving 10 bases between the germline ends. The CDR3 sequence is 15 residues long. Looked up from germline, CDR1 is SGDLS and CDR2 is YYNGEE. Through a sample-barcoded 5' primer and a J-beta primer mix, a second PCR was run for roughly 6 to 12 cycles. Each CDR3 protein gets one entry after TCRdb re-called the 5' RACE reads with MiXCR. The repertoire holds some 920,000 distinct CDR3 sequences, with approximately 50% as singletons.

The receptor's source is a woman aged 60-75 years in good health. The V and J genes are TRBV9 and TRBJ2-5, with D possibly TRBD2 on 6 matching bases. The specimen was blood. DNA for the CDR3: TGTGCCAGCAGCGTAGGGGCTAGCGCCCAAGAGACCCAGTACTTC. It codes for CASSVGASAQETQYF.